Below are 3 T cell receptor beta chains sequenced from a single sample in a study of neurological immune-mediated disorders. The time point denotes: technical triplicate 3. Each CDR3 protein gets one entry after TCRdb re-called the 5' RACE reads with MiXCR. The table shows around 30,000 distinct CDR3 sequences, with roughly 16% occurring only once. The material sequenced was CD4+ T cells from blood. The receptors here all came from a female donor with HTLV-1-associated myelopathy (HAM/TSP).

This clonotype appeared once. One end of the junction varies from germline; a read error may be responsible. This chain uses TRBV14 with TRBJ1-3; D gene unclear. The CDR3 is made up of 13 amino acids. From germline, CDR1 is SGHDN and CDR2 FVKESK. The CDR3 nucleotides are TGTGCCAGCAGCCAAGATTGGGGAAACACCACATATTTT. It is translated as CASSQDWGNTTYF.

This rearrangement joins TRBV20-1 to TRBJ1-1; D is uncertain. Trimming took 0 bases from V and 2 from J, leaving 7 bases between them. There are 13 residues in the CDR3. Germline V gene lookup returns CDR1 DFQATT and CDR2 SNEGSKA (reference sequence). The CDR3 coding sequence is TGCAGTGCTAGAGACCGGTATAACACTGAAGCTTTCTTT. It codes for CSARDRYNTEAFF.

In the case of this clonotype: At one boundary the junction diverges from the germline segment, which might be a read error. This chain joins TRBV20-1 and TRBJ2-2; 9 bases match TRBD2. Germline loops: CDR1 DFQATT, CDR2 SNEGSKA (reference sequence). The CDR3 is made up of 14 amino acids. The CDR3 nucleotides are TGCAGTGTTGGGCGGGGGGGACCCACCGGGAAGCTGTTTTTT. It is translated as CSVGRGGPTGKLFF.